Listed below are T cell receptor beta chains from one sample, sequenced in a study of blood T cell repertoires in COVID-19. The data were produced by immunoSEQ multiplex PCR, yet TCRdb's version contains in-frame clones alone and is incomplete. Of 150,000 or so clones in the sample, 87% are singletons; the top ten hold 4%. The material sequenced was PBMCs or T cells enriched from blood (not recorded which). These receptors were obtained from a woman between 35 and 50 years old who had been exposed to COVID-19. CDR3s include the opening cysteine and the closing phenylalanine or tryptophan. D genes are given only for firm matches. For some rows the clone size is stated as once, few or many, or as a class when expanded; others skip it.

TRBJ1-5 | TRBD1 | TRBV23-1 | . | CASSRKQGFFQPQHF | TGCGCCAGCAGTCGTAAACAGGGGTTTTTTCAGCCCCAGCATTTT
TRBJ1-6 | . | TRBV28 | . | CASTKTPRVSYNSPLHF | TGTGCCAGCACAAAAACTCCCAGGGTTTCCTATAATTCACCCCTCCACTTT
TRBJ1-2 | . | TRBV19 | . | CASSMRAGREAYGYTF | TGTGCCAGTAGTATGCGAGCGGGACGGGAAGCCTATGGCTACACCTTC
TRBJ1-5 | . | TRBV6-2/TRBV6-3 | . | CASSYSLGLRVHQPQHF | TGTGCCAGCAGTTACTCGCTGGGACTTAGGGTTCATCAGCCCCAGCATTTT
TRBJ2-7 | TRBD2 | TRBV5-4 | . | CASSLGLAGGREQYF | TGTGCCAGCAGCTTGGGACTAGCGGGAGGGCGTGAGCAGTACTTC
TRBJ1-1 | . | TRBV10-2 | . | CASSGQKNTEAFF | TGCGCCAGCAGCGGACAGAAGAACACTGAAGCTTTCTTT
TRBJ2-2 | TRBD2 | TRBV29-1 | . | CSVGAGDANTGELFF | TGCAGCGTTGGGGCGGGGGATGCGAACACCGGGGAGCTGTTTTTT
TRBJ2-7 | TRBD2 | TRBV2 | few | CASSAGSLAGGLPYEQYF | TGTGCCAGCAGTGCTGGTAGCCTAGCGGGAGGGCTCCCCTACGAGCAGTACTTC
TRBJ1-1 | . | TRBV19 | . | CASRVQGLVTEAFF | TGTGCCAGTAGGGTCCAGGGGCTGGTCACTGAAGCTTTCTTT
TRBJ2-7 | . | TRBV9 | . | CASSGGDSHLLEQYF | TGTGCCAGCAGCGGTGGGGACTCCCACCTGTTAGAGCAGTACTTC